This TCR beta chain was found in a study of cytomegalovirus exposure and HLA in healthy donors. There are 16 residues in the CDR3. Germline CDR1 and CDR2: SNHLY and FYNNEI. Germline trimming cut 7 bases from V and 5 bases from J; bases unmatched to any gene: 13. The study, taken as a whole, reports: The study carried out a later analysis of TCR beta sequences. It associated under 20,000 of them with specific HLA alleles at a false discovery rate of 0.05.

In the PCR, 60 Vbeta and 13 Jbeta primers were used. The assay was immunoSEQ multiplex PCR, and TCRdb's table has in-frame clones only and misses some. The sample contains 150,000 to 200,000 clones, roughly four fifths of which appear only once. On this clone itself: The target antigen is unknown.

The chain carries TRBV2 and TRBJ1-1; TRBD1 agrees at 10 bases. Sequences were obtained from PBMCs. The TCR comes from a woman aged 40 to 49 in good health and CMV-seronegative. The CDR3 DNA reads as TGTGCCAGCACAGACAGGGGGCGAGAGTGGCCAACTGAAGCTTTCTTT. This encodes CASTDRGREWPTEAFF.